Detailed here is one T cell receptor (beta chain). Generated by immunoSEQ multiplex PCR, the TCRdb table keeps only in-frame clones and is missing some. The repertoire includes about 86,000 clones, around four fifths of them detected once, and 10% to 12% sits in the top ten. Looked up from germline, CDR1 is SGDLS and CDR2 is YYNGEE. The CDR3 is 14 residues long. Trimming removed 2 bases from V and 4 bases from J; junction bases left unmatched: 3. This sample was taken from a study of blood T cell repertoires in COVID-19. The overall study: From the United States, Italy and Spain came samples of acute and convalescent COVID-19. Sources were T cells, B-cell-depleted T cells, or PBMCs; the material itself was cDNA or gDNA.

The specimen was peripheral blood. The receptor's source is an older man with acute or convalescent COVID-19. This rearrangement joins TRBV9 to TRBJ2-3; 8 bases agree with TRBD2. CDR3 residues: CASSVSGGADTQYF. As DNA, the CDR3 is TGTGCCAGCAGCGTCTCGGGGGGGGCAGATACGCAGTATTTT.